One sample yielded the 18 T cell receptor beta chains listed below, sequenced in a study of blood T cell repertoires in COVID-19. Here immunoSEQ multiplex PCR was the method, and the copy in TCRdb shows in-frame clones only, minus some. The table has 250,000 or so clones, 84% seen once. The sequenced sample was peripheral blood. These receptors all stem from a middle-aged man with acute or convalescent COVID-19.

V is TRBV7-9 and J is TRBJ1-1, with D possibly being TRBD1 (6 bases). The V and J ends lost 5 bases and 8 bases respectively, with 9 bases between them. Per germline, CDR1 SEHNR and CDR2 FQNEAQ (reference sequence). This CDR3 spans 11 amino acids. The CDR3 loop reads CASSRQAEAFF. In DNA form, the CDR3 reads TGTGCCAGCAGCAGACAGGCAGAAGCTTTCTTT.

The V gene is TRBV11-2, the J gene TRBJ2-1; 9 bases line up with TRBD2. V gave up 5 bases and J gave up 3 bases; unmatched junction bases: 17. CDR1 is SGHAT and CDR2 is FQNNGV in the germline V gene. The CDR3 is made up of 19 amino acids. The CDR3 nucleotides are TGTGCCAGCAGCGCACGTAAACCCCAAGGACTAGCGAACTACAATGAGCAGTTCTTC. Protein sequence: CASSARKPQGLANYNEQFF.

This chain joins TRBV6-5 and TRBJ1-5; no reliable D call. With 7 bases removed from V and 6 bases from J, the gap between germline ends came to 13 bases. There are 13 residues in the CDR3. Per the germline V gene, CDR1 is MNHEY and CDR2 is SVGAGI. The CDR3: CASTPPRGQPQHF. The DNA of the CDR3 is TGTGCCAGCACTCCCCCTAGAGGTCAGCCCCAGCATTTT.

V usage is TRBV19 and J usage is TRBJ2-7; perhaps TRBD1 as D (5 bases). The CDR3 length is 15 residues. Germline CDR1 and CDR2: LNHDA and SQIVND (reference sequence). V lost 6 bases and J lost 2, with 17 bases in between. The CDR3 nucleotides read TGTGCCAGTAGCACTGACAGCCAGATGGCCTACGAGCAGTACTTC. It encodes CASSTDSQMAYEQYF. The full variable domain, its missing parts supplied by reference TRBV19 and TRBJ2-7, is DGGITQSPKYLFRKEGQNVTLSCEQNLNHDAMYWYRQDPGQGLRLIYYSQIVNDFQKGDIAEGYSVSREKKESFPLTVTSAQKNPTAFYLCASSTDSQMAYEQYFGPGTRLTVT.

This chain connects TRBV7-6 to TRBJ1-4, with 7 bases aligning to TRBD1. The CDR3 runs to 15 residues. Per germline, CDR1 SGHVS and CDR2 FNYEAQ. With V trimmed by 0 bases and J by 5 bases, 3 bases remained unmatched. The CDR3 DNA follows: TGTGCCAGCAGCTTAGCCCAGGGGGGAAATGAAAAACTGTTTTTT. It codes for CASSLAQGGNEKLFF.

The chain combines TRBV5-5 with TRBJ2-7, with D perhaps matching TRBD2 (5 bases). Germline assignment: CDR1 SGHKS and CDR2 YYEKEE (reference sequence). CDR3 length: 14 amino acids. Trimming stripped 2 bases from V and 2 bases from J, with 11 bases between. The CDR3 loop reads CASSLPLDPYEQYF. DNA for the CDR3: TGTGCCAGCAGCTTACCACTAGACCCCTACGAGCAGTACTTC.

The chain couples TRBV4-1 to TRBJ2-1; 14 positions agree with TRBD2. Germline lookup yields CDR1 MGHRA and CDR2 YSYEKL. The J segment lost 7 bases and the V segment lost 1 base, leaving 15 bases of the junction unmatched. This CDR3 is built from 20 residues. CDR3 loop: CASSQGSGLAGGTTGNEQFF. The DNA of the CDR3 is TGCGCCAGCAGCCAAGGGTCAGGACTAGCGGGGGGCACAACAGGGAATGAGCAGTTCTTC.

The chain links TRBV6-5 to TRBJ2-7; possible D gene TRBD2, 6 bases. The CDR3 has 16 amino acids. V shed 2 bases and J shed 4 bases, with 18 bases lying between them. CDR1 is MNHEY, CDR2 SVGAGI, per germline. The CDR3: CASSYAMDLGGYEQYF. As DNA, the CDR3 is TGTGCCAGCAGTTACGCGATGGACCTTGGAGGGTACGAGCAGTACTTC.

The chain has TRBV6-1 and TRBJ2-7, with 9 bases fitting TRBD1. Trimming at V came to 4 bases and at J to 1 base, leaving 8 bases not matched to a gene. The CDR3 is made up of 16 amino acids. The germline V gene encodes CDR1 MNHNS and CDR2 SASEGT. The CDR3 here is CASSGITGGLSYEQYF. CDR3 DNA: TGTGCCAGCAGTGGTATAACAGGGGGCCTATCCTACGAGCAGTACTTC.

CDR3 sequence (DNA): TGTGCCAGCAGCTTAGGTGCAGGGGCCCCCTACGAGCAGTACTTC. It encodes CASSLGAGAPYEQYF. V usage is TRBV11-3 and J usage is TRBJ2-7, with a weak D call TRBD1 (6 bases). Trimming stripped 1 base from V and 2 bases from J, with 12 bases between. The CDR3 runs to 15 residues. Germline V gene data show CDR1 as SGHNT and CDR2 as YENEEA.

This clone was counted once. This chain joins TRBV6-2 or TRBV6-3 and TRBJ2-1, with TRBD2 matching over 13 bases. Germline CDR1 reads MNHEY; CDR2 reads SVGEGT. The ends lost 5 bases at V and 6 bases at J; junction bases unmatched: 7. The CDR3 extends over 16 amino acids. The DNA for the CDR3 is TGTGCCAGCAGTGGGCGGACTAGCGGGAGTTTCAATGAGCAGTTCTTC. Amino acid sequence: CASSGRTSGSFNEQFF.

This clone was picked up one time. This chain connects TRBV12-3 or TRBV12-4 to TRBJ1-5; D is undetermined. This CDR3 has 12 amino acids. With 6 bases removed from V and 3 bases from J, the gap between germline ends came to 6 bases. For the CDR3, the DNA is TGTGCCAGCAGGGACTCCAATCAGCCCCAGCATTTT. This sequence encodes CASRDSNQPQHF.

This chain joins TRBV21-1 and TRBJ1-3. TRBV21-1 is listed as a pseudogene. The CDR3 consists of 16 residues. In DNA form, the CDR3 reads TGTGCCAGCAGCAAATCGGGGGTTCTTATTGGAAACACCATATATTTT. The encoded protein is CASSKSGVLIGNTIYF.

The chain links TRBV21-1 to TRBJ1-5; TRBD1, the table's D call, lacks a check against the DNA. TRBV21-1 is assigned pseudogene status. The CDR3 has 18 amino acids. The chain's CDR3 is CASSNYQFRHRPNQPQHF. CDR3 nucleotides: TGTGCCAGCAGCAATTATCAGTTTCGTCACAGGCCCAATCAGCCCCAGCATTTT.

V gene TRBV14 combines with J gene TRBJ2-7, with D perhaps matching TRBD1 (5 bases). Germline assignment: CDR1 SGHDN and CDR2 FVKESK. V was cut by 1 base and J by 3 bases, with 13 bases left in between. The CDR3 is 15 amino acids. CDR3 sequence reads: CASSQGLTGYYEQYF. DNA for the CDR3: TGTGCCAGCAGCCAAGGACTCACAGGCTACTACGAGCAGTACTTC.

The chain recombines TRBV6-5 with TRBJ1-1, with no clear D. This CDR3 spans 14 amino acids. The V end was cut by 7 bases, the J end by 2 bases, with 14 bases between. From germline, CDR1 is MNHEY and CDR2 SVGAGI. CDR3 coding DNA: TGTGCCAGCACCTCGTCACAGATAAACACTGAAGCTTTCTTT. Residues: CASTSSQINTEAFF.

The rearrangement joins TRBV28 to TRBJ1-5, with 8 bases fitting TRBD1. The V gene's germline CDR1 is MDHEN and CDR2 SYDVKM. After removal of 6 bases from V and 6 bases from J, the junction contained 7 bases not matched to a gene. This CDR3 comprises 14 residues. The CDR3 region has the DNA TGTGCCAGCAGAAAGACAGGGGAAATTCAGCCCCAGCATTTT. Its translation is CASRKTGEIQPQHF.

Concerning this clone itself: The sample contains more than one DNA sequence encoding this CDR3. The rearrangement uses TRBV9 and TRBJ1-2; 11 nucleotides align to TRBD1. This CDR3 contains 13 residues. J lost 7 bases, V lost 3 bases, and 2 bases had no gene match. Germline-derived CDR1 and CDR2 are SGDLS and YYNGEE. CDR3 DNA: TGTGCCAGCAGCGCGGGACAGGGGGTTGGCTACACCTTC. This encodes CASSAGQGVGYTF.